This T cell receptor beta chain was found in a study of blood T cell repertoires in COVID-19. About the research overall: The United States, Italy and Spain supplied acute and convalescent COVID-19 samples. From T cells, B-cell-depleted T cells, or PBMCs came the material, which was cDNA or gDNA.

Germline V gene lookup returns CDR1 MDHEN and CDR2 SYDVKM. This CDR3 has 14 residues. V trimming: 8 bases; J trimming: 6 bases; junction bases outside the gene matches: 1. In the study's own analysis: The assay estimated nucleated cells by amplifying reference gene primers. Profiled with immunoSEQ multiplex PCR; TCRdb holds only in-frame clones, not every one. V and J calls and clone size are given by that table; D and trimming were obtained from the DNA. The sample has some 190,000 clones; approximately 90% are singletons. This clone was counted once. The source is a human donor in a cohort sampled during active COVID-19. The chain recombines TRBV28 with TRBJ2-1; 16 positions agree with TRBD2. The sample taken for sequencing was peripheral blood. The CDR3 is CASGTSGRANEQFF. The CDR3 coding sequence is TGTGCCAGCGGGACTAGCGGGAGGGCCAATGAGCAGTTCTTC.